Listed here are 6 T cell receptor beta chains from one sample, sequenced in a study of a mutant IDH1 vaccine in newly diagnosed glioma. Stated time point: baseline, week 1 (first vaccination visit). The treatment: pre-vaccination baseline after standard-of-care therapy. Sequencing was performed with immunoSEQ multiplex PCR; in TCRdb, only in-frame clones are kept and a portion is missing. The sample contains tens of thousands of clones, roughly 78% of which appear only once. The sequencing here drew on PBMCs, taken from a glioma patient treated with radiotherapy, temozolomide or both. The receptors were sampled from a man over 45 with glioma.

The chain combines TRBV7-3 with TRBJ2-3; TRBD2 matches 10 bases. The CDR3 is 18 amino acids. Germline CDR1 reads SGHTA; CDR2 reads FQGTGA. J lost 2 bases, V lost 0 bases, and 8 bases had no gene match. The CDR3 DNA follows: TGTGCCAGCAGCTTAACGGCTAGCGGGGGATACTTCACAGATACGCAGTATTTT. Its protein product is CASSLTASGGYFTDTQYF.

The chain recombines TRBV2 with TRBJ2-4, with 8 bases identical to TRBD2. After removal of 2 bases from V and 3 bases from J, the junction contained 9 bases not matched to a gene. Germline assignment: CDR1 SNHLY and CDR2 FYNNEI. This CDR3 is built from 17 residues. CDR3 sequence reads: CASSESIAGRDKNIQYF. For the CDR3, the DNA is TGTGCCAGCAGTGAATCTATAGCGGGACGGGACAAAAACATTCAGTACTTC.

The chain is built from TRBV7-2 and TRBJ2-1; 11 bases fit TRBD2. The CDR3 is 16 residues long. The J segment lost 5 bases and the V segment lost 4 bases, leaving 7 bases of the junction unmatched. Germline-derived CDR1 and CDR2 are SGHTA and FQGNSA. Here the CDR3 DNA reads TGTGCCAGCAGCTCCCTTAGCGGGGGGGCCCACAATGAGCAGTTCTTC. Amino acids: CASSSLSGGAHNEQFF.

This sequence joins TRBV7-8 and TRBJ2-1; D perhaps matches TRBD1 (5 bases). The germline V and J ends were trimmed by 5 bases and 1 base, with 12 bases remaining between them. Germline CDR1 is SGHVS and CDR2 is FQNEAQ. The CDR3 has 15 amino acids. Here the CDR3 reads CASSQTDSSYNEQFF. The CDR3 region has the DNA TGTGCCAGCAGCCAAACTGACAGTTCCTACAATGAGCAGTTCTTC.

The rearrangement links TRBV28 to TRBJ2-1, with D possibly TRBD2 on 5 matching bases. The V gene lost 9 bases and the J gene lost 13 bases, with 10 bases spanning the gap. Germline CDR1 MDHEN, CDR2 SYDVKM. This CDR3 spans 9 amino acids. Written as DNA, the CDR3 is TGTGCCAGTGGGAGACTACAGTTCTTC. Translated: CASGRLQFF.

The chain is built from TRBV5-1 and TRBJ2-7; D not certain. The CDR3 has 12 residues. The germline V gene has CDR1 SGHRS and CDR2 YFSETQ. Trimming took off 0 bases at V and 2 bases at J, with 3 bases between the two ends. The CDR3 DNA reads as TGCGCCAGCAGCTTGGAACCCTACGAGCAGTACTTC. Residues: CASSLEPYEQYF.